This TCR beta chain was captured in a study of response to subunit inactivated influenza vaccine. General observations from the study: The authors put forward the suggestion that each seasonal influenza vaccination may bring in only a limited number of new T cells.

TCRdb independently ran MiXCR on the RT-PCR reads; one entry per CDR3 protein. The table lists roughly 520,000 distinct CDR3 sequences, 25% of them singletons, with under 2.5% in the top ten. As concerns this clonotype: As yet, its antigen is unknown.

This specimen consisted of CD4+ T cells sorted from PBMCs, obtained about 5 days after vaccination. The clonotype was recovered from a middle-aged man who received an inactivated influenza vaccine.

CDR3 bases: TGTGCCTGGAGTGTAGGGGGGCCGCGGAGACAGCAGTTCTTC. Residues: CAWSVGGPRRQQFF. The V call is TRBV30, the J call TRBJ2-1; D may correspond to TRBD1 or TRBD2 (6 bases each). Germline values: CDR1 GTSNPN, CDR2 SVGIG (reference sequence). This CDR3 region has 14 residues. Trimming pared 0 bases from V and 11 bases from J, leaving 17 bases between.